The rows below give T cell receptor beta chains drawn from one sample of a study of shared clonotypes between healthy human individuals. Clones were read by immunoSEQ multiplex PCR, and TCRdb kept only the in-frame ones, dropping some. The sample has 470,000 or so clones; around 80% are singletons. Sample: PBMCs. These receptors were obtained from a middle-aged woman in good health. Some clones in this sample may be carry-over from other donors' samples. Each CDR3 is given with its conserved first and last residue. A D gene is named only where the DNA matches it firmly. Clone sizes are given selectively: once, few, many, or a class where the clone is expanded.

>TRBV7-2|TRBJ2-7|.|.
TGTGCCAGCAGCTTAGTAAGGAGTGAGTACGAGCAGTACTTC
CASSLVRSEYEQYF
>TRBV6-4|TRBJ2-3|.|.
TGTGCCAGCAAGGGGATGGACACAGATACGCAGTATTTT
CASKGMDTDTQYF
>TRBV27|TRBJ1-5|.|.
TGTGCCAGCAGTTTGGGTCGGTATAGCAATCAGCCCCAGCATTTT
CASSLGRYSNQPQHF
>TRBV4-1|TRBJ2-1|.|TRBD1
TGCGCCAGCAGCCAAGGCCCGGGACAGGGCTTCGGACCCTTAGGGAATGAGCAGTTCTTC
CASSQGPGQGFGPLGNEQFF
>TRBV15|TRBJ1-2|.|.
TGTGCCACCAGCAGAGATCTACAGCCTAACTATGGCTACACCTTC
CATSRDLQPNYGYTF
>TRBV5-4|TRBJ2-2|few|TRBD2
TGTGCCAGCAGCTTGGTTCCGGGACTAGCGAGTACCGGGGAGCTGTTTTTT
CASSLVPGLASTGELFF
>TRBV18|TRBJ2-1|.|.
TGTGCCAGCTCACCACCGCTACTCGTCTATGAGCAGTTCTTC
CASSPPLLVYEQFF
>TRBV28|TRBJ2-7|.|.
TGTGCCAGCAGTTGGCGGGTTCCGTACGAGCAGTACTTC
CASSWRVPYEQYF
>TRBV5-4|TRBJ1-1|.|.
TGTGCCAGCAGCGGACAGCTCTCGAACACTGAAGCTTTCTTT
CASSGQLSNTEAFF
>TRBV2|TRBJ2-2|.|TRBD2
TGTGCCAGCAGTGAACCGGGACTAGCGGCTAACACCGGGGAGCTGTTTTTT
CASSEPGLAANTGELFF
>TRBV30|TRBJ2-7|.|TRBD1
TGTGCCTGGAATAGGGACAGGTCCTACGAGCAGTACTTC
CAWNRDRSYEQYF
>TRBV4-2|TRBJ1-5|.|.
TGTGCCAGCAGCCAAAACAATGGGGAGGCTCAGCCCCAGCATTTT
CASSQNNGEAQPQHF
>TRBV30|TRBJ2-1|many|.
TGTGCCTGGCTACCTTCGGGGACCTACAATGAGCAGTTCTTC
CAWLPSGTYNEQFF
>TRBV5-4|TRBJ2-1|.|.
TGTGCCAGCAGCTTGGGTCAGAGTTTCAATGAGCAGTTCTTC
CASSLGQSFNEQFF
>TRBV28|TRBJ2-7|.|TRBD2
TGTGCCAGCAGTCCAAGACAAGGACTAGCGGTCACCTACGAGCAGTACTTC
CASSPRQGLAVTYEQYF
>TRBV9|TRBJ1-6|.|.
TGTGCCAGCAGCGTAGGGGTACGAGGGTTTAATTCACCCCTCCACTTT
CASSVGVRGFNSPLHF
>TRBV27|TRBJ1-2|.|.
TGTGCCAGCAGTATGCCTCAGGGACTTGGCTACACCTTC
CASSMPQGLGYTF
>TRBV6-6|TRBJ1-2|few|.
TGTGCCAGCAGGAAGGAGAACTATGGCTACACCTTC
CASRKENYGYTF
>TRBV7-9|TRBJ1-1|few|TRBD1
TGTGCCAGCAGCCTAGGGACAGCGAACACTGAAGCTTTCTTT
CASSLGTANTEAFF
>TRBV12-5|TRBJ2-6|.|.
TGTGCTAGTGGTAGCACAGCAGGACAAAGTCGGGCCAACGTCCTGACTTTC
CASGSTAGQSRANVLTF
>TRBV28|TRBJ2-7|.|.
TGTGCCAGCTTGGGGTCAGATAACTCCTACGAGCAGTACTTC
CASLGSDNSYEQYF
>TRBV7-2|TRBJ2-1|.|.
TGTGCCAGCAGCTTAAGGCTGGAGCAGTTCTTC
CASSLRLEQFF
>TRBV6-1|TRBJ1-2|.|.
TGTGCCAGCAGGGACCTGGCCGGGTATGGCTACACCTTC
CASRDLAGYGYTF
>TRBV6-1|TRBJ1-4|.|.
TGTGCCAGCAGACCATACGGGGGCAGGAATGAAAAACTGTTTTTT
CASRPYGGRNEKLFF
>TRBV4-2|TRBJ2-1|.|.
TGTGCCAGCAGCCAAGATGGGCGGTACAATGAGCAGTTCTTC
CASSQDGRYNEQFF
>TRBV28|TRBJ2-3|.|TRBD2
TGTGCCAGCCCCCTCGGACTAGCCAGCACAGATACGCAGTATTTT
CASPLGLASTDTQYF
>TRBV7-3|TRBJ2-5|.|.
TGTGCCAGCAGCCTCCGAGGCGGGGAACAAGAGACCCAGTACTTC
CASSLRGGEQETQYF
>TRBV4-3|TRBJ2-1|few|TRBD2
TGCGCCAGCAGCCCCCGAGGTAGCGGGATCGGCTACAATGAGCAGTTCTTC
CASSPRGSGIGYNEQFF
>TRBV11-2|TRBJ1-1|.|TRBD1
TGTGCCAGCAGCTCAGACAGGGTCGGCACTGAAGCTTTCTTT
CASSSDRVGTEAFF
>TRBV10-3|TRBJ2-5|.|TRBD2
TGTGCCATCAGTGAGTCGTTAGCGGGGAAAGAGACCCAGTACTTC
CAISESLAGKETQYF
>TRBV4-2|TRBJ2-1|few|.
TGTGCCAGCAGCGGAGTGGGGGGTACCTACAATGAGCAGTTCTTC
CASSGVGGTYNEQFF
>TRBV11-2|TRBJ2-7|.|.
TGTGCCAGCAGCTTCTTTGCAGGCTCCTACGAGCAGTACTTC
CASSFFAGSYEQYF
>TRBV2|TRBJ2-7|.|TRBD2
TGTGCCAGCAGTGGGACTAGCGGGAGCGATAACGAGCAGTACTTC
CASSGTSGSDNEQYF
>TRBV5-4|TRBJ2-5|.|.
TGTGCCAGCAGCTTGGGGGGGAGACAGCTCCGAACAGAGACCCAGTACTTC
CASSLGGRQLRTETQYF
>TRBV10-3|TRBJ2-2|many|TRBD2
TGTGCCATCAGCGCCCTAGCGGGAAAGAACACCGGGGAGCTGTTTTTT
CAISALAGKNTGELFF
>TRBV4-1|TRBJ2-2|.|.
TGCGCCAGCAGCCGGCTCGAGAACACCGGGGAGCTGTTTTTT
CASSRLENTGELFF
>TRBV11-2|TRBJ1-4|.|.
TGTGCCAGCAGCTTTTTCCCAGAAAAACTGTTTTTT
CASSFFPEKLFF
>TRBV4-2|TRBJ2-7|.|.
TGTGCCAGCAGTTCCTCCCATATCGGGAGTGGCGAGCAGTACTTC
CASSSSHIGSGEQYF
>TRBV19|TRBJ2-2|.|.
TGTGCTAGTAGTATTTCCGGTAACACCGGGGAGCTGTTTTTT
CASSISGNTGELFF
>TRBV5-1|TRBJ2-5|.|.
TGCGCCAGCAGCTTCTCGACAGGCCCAAGACAAGAGACCCAGTACTTC
CASSFSTGPRQETQYF
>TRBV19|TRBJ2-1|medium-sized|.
TGTGCCACCCGGGGTTACAATGAGCAGTTCTTC
CATRGYNEQFF
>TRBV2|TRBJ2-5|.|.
TGTGCCAGCAGTGAAGCGCTTTCGGGGGTTGCGACCCAGTACTTC
CASSEALSGVATQYF
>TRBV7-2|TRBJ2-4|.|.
TGTGCCAGCAGACAACCGGACCCTAAAAACATTCAGTACTTC
CASRQPDPKNIQYF
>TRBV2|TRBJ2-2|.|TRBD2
TGTGCCAGCAGCTTCAAGAGACTAGCGGGAGGAACCGGGGAGCTGTTTTTT
CASSFKRLAGGTGELFF
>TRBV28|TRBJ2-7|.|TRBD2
TGTGCCAGCGTTGGTACCCGGGAGGGCCGCTCCTACGAGCAGTACTTC
CASVGTREGRSYEQYF
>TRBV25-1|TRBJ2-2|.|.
TGTGCCAGCACAGGTTTCGCGAACACCGGGGAGCTGTTTTTT
CASTGFANTGELFF
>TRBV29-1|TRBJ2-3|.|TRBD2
TGCAGCGTATGGGGGGGCGGGAGGACAGATACGCAGTATTTT
CSVWGGGRTDTQYF
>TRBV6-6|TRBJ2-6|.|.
TGTGCCACCGGGAGCTCTGGGGCCAACGTCCTGACTTTC
CATGSSGANVLTF
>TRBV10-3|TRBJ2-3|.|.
TGTGCCATCAGTGTACAGGAGACCACAGGTACGCAGTATTTT
CAISVQETTGTQYF
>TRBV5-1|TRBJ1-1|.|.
TGCGCCAGCAGCTTTGACGGTTACACTGAAGCTTTCTTT
CASSFDGYTEAFF
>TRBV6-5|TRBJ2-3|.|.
TGTGCCACGCGGCAAGCGGATACGCAGTATTTT
CATRQADTQYF
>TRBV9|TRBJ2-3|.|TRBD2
TGTGCCAGCAGCGGCGGACTAGCTACAGATACGCAGTATTTT
CASSGGLATDTQYF
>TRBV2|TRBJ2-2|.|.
TGTGCCAGCATCAATTACCTGGGGCCCGGGGAGCTGTTTTTT
CASINYLGPGELFF
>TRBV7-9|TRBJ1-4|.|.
TGTGCCAGCAGCCAGGATGGCGAAAAACTGTTTTTT
CASSQDGEKLFF
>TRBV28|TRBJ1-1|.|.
TGTGCCAGCAGTACCCTTTCGACGAACACTGAAGCTTTCTTT
CASSTLSTNTEAFF